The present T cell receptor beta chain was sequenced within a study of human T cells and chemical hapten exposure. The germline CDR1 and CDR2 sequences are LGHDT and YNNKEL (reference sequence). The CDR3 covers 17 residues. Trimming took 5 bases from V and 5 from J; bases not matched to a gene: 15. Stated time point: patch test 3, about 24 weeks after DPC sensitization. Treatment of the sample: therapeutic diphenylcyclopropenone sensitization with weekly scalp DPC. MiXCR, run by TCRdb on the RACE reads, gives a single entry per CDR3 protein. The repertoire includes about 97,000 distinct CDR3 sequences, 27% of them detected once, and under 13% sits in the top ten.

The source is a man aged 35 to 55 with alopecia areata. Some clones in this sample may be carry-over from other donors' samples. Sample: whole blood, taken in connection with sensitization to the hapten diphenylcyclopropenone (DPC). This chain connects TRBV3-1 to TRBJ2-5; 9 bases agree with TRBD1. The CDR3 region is CASSNYGQGRVSETQYF. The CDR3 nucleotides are TGTGCCAGCAGCAACTATGGACAGGGGAGAGTGAGCGAGACCCAGTACTTC.